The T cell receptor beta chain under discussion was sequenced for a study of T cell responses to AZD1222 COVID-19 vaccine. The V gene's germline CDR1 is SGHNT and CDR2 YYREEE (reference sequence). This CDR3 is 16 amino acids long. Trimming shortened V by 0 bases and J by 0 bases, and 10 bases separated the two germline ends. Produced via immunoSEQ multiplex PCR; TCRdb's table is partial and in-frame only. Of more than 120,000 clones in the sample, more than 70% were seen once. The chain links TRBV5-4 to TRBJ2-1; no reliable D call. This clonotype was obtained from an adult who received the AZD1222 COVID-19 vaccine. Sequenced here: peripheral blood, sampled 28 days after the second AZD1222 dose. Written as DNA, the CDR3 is TGTGCCAGCAGCTTGGACCCGTCTAGCTCCTACAATGAGCAGTTCTTC. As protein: CASSLDPSSSYNEQFF.